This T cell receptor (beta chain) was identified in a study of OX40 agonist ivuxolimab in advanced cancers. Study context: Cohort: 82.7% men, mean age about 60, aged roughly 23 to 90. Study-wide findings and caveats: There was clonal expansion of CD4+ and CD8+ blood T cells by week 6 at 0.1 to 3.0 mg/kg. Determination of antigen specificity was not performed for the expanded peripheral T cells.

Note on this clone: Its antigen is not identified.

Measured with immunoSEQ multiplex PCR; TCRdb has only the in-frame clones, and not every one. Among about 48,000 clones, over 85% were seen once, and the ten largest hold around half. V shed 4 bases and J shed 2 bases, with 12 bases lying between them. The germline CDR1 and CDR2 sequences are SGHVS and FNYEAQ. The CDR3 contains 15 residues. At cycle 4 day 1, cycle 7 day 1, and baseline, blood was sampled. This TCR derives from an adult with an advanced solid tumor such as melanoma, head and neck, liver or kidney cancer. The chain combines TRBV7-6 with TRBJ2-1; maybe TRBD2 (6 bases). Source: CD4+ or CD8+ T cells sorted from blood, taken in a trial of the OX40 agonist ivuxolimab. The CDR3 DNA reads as TGTGCCAGCAGCTCGGAGGGTCCCGCCTACAATGAGCAGTTCTTC. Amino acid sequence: CASSSEGPAYNEQFF.